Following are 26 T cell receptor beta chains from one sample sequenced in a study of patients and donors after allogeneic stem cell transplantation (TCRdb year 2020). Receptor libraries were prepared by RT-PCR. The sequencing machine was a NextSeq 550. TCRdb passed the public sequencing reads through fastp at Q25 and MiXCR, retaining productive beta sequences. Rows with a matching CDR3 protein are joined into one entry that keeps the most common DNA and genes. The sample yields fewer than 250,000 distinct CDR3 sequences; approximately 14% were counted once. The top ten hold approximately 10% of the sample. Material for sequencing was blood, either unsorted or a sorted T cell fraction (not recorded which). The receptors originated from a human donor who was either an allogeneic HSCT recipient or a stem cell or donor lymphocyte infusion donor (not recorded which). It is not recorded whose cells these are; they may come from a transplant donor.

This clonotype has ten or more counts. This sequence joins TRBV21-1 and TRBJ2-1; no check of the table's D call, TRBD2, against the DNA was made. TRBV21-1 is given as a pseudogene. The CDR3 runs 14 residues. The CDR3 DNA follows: TGTGCCAGCAGCAGAAGTCCATTATACAATGAGCAGTTCTTC. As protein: CASSRSPLYNEQFF.

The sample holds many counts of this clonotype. Here the CDR3 reads CSVAGTGLNTEAFF. The CDR3 coding sequence is TGCAGCGTTGCGGGGACAGGGCTGAACACTGAAGCTTTCTTT. The chain is built from TRBV29-1 and TRBJ1-1; 9 bases are shared with TRBD1. This CDR3 contains 14 residues. The trim removed 4 bases at V and 0 bases at J, leaving 3 bases unmatched. The germline V gene encodes CDR1 SQVTM and CDR2 ANQGSEA.

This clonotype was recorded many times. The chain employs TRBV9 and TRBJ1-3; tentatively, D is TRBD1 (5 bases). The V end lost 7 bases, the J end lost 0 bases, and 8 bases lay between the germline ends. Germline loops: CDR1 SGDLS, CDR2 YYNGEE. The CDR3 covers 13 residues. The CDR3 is CASGRGSGNTIYF. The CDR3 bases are TGTGCCAGCGGGAGGGGCTCTGGAAACACCATATATTTT. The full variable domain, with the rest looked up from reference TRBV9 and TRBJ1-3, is DSGVTQTPKHLITATGQRVTLRCSPRSGDLSVYWYQQSLDQGLQFLIQYYNGEERAKGNILERFSAQQFPDLHSELNLSSLELGDSALYFCASGRGSGNTIYFGEGSWLTVV.

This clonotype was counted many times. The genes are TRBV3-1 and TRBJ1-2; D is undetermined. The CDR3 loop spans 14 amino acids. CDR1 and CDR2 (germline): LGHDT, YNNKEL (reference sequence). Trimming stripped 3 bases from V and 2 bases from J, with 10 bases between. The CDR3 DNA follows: TGTGCCAGCAGCCAGAGGACTCCAAACTATGGCTACACCTTC. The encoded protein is CASSQRTPNYGYTF.

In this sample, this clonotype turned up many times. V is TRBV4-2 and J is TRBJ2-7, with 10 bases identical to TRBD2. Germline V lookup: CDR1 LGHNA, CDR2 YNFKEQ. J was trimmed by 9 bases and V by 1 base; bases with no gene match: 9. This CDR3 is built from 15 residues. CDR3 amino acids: CASSQVSGVAGGQYF. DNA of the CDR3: TGTGCCAGCAGCCAAGTTAGTGGAGTAGCGGGGGGGCAGTACTTC.

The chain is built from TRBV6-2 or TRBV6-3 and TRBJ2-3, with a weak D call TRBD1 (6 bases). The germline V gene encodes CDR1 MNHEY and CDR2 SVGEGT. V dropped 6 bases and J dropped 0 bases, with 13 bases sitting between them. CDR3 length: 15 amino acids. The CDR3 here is CASRDGQTSTDTQYF. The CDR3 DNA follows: TGTGCCAGCAGGGACGGACAGACTAGCACAGATACGCAGTATTTT.

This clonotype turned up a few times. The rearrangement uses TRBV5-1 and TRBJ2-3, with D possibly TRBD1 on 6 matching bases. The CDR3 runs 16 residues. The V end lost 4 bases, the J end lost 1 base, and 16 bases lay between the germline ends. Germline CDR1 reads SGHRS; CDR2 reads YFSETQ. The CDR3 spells CASSTNRARGTDTQYF. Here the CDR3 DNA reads TGCGCCAGCAGCACGAACAGGGCGAGGGGCACAGATACGCAGTATTTT. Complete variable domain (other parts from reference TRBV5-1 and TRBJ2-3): KAGVTQTPRYLIKTRGQQVTLSCSPISGHRSVSWYQQTPGQGLQFLFEYFSETQRNKGNFPGRFSGRQFSNSRSEMNVSTLELGDSALYLCASSTNRARGTDTQYFGPGTRLTVL.

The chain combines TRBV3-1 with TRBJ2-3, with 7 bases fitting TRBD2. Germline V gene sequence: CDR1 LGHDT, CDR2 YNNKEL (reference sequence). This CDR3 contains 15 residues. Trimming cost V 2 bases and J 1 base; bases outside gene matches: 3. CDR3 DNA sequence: TGTGCCAGCAGCCAAAGGACTAGGGGCACAGATACGCAGTATTTT. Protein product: CASSQRTRGTDTQYF.

CDR3 bases: TGCGCCAGCAGCTTGGGAGGGGGGAAATACGAGCAGTACTTC. Encoded protein: CASSLGGGKYEQYF. The gene calls are TRBV5-1 and TRBJ2-7; D could derive from TRBD1 or TRBD2 (6 bases each). The CDR3 is made up of 14 amino acids. Trimming removed 0 bases at V and 4 bases at J, with 11 bases between. Germline CDR1 is SGHRS and CDR2 is YFSETQ.

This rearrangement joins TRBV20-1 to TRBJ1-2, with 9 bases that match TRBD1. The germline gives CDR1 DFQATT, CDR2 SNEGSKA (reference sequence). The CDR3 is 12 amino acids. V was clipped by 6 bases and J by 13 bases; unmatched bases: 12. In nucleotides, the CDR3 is TGCAGTGCGGACCTCGGACAGGGGCTAGCCACCTTC. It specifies CSADLGQGLATF.

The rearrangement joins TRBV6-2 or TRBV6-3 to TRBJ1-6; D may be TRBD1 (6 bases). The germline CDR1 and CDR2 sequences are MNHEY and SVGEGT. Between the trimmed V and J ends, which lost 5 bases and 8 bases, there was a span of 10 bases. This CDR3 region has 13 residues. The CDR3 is CASSTPGDSPLHF. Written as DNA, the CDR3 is TGTGCCAGCAGTACCCCAGGGGATTCACCCCTCCACTTT.

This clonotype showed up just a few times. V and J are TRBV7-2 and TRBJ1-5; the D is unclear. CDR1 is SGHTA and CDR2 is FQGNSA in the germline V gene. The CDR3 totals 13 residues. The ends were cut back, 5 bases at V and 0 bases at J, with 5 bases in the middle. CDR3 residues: CASSPSSNQPQHF. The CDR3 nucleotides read TGTGCCAGCAGCCCCAGTAGCAATCAGCCCCAGCATTTT. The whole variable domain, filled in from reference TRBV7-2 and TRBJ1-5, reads GAGVSQSPSNKVTEKGKDVELRCDPISGHTALYWYRQSLGQGLEFLIYFQGNSAPDKSGLPSDRFSAERTGGSVSTLTIQRTQQEDSAVYLCASSPSSNQPQHFGDGTRLSIL.

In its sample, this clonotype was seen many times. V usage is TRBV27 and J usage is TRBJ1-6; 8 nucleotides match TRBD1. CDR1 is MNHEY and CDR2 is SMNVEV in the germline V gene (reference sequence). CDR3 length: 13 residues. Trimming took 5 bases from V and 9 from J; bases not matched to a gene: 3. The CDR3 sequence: CASSPGQGSPLHF. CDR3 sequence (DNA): TGTGCCAGCAGTCCAGGACAGGGTTCACCCCTCCACTTT.

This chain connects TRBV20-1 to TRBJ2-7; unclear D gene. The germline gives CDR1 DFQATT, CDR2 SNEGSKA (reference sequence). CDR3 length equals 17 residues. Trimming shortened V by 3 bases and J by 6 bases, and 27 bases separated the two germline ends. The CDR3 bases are TGCAGTGCTAGGCCGTTAGGGCAGACCCTCTCACTATTCGAGCAGTACTTC. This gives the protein CSARPLGQTLSLFEQYF.

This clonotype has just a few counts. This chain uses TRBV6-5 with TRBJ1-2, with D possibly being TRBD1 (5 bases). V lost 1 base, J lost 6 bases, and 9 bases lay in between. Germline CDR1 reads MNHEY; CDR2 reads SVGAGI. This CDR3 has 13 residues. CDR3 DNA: TGTGCCAGCAGTTACTTCCCAGGGAATGGCTACACCTTC. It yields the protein CASSYFPGNGYTF.

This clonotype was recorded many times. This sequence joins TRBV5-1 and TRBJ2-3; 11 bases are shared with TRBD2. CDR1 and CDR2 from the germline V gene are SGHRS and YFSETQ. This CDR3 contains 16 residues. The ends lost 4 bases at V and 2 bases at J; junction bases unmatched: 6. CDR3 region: CASSPSSGGYTDTQYF. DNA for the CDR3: TGCGCCAGCAGCCCGTCTAGCGGGGGGTACACAGATACGCAGTATTTT. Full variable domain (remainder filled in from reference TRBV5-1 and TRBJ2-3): KAGVTQTPRYLIKTRGQQVTLSCSPISGHRSVSWYQQTPGQGLQFLFEYFSETQRNKGNFPGRFSGRQFSNSRSEMNVSTLELGDSALYLCASSPSSGGYTDTQYFGPGTRLTVL.

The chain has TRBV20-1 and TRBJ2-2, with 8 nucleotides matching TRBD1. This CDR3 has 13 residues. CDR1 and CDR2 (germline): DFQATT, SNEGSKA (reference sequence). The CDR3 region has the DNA TGCACCCCGGGACAGGTGAACACCGGGGAGCTGTTTTTT. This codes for CTPGQVNTGELFF.

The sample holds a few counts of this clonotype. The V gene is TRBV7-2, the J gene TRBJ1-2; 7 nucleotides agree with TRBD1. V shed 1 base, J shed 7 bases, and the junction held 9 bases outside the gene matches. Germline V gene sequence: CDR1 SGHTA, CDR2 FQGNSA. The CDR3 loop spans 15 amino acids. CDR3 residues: CASSLEGRGRGGYTF. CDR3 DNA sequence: TGTGCCAGCAGCTTAGAAGGGAGGGGGCGAGGTGGCTACACCTTC.

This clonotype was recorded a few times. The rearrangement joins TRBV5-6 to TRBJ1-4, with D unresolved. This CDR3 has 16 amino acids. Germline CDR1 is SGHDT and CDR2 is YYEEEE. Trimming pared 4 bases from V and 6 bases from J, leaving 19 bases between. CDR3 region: CASSAETGRGDEKLFF. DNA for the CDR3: TGTGCCAGCAGCGCGGAGACCGGGAGAGGTGATGAAAAACTGTTTTTT. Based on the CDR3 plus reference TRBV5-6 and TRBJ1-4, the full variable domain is DAGVTQSPTHLIKTRGQQVTLRCSPKSGHDTVSWYQQALGQGPQFIFQYYEEEERQRGNFPDRFSGHQFPNYSSELNVNALLLGDSALYLCASSAETGRGDEKLFFGSGTQLSVL.

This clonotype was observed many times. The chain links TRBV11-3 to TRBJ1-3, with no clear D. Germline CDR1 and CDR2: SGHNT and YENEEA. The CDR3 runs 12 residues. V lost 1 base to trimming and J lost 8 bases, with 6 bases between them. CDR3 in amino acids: CASSLGLHTIYF. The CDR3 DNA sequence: TGTGCCAGCAGCTTAGGGCTGCACACCATATATTTT.

CDR3 loop: CASSLQLAGGNEQFF. CDR3 nucleotides: TGTGCCAGCAGTTTACAACTAGCGGGAGGCAATGAGCAGTTCTTC. The chain uses TRBV27 and TRBJ2-1; 12 positions match TRBD2. CDR1 and CDR2 (germline): MNHEY, SMNVEV (reference sequence). The CDR3 has 15 residues. With V trimmed by 2 bases and J by 6 bases, 2 bases remained unmatched.

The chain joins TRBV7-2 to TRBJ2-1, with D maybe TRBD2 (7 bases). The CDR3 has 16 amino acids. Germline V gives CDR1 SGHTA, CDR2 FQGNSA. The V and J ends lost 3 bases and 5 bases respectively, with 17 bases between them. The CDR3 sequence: CASSFLGGGDNNEQFF. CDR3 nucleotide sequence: TGTGCCAGCAGCTTCCTAGGCGGGGGCGATAACAATGAGCAGTTCTTC.

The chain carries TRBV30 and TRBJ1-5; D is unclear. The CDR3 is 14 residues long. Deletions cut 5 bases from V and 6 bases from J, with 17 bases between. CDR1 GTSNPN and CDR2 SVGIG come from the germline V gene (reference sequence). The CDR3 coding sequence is TGTGCCTGGGATAGAGACAACGTCCCTCAGCCCCAGCATTTT. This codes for CAWDRDNVPQPQHF. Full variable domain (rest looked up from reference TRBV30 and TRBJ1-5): SQTIHQWPATLVQPVGSPLSLECTVEGTSNPNLYWYRQAAGRGLQLLFYSVGIGQISSEVPQNLSASRPQDRQFILSSKKLLLSDSGFYLCAWDRDNVPQPQHFGDGTRLSIL.

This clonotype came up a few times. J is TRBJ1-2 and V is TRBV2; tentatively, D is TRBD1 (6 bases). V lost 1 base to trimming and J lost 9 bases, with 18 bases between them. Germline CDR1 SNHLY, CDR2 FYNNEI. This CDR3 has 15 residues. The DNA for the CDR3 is TGTGCCAGCAGTGAAGTTGGGCAGGCCCAGGGGAGCTACACCTTC. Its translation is CASSEVGQAQGSYTF.

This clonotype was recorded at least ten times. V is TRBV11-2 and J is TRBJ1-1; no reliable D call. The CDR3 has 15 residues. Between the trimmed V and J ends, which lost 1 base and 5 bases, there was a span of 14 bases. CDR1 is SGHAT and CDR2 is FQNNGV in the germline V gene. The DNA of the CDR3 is TGTGCCAGCAGCTTAGTGGTAGGGAGTGGGACTGAAGCTTTCTTT. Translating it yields CASSLVVGSGTEAFF. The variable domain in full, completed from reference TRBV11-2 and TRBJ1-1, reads EAGVAQSPRYKIIEKRQSVAFWCNPISGHATLYWYQQILGQGPKLLIQFQNNGVVDDSQLPKDRFSAERLKGVDSTLKIQPAKLEDSAVYLCASSLVVGSGTEAFFGQGTRLTVV.

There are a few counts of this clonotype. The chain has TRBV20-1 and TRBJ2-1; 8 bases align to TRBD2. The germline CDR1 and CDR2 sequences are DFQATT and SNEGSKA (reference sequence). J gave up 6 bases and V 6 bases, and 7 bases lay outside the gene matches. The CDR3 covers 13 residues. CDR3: CSAESGSANEQFF. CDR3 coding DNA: TGCAGTGCCGAGAGCGGGAGCGCCAATGAGCAGTTCTTC.